The 10 T cell receptor beta chains below all came from one sample that was sequenced in a study of shared clonotypes between healthy human individuals. CD45RO negativity and positive selection for CCR7 defined naive CD8 cells, a population that excluded terminally differentiated effector memory CD45RA+ cells. Sequencing used immunoSEQ multiplex PCR; TCRdb keeps in-frame clones, though not all of them. The sample comprises around 2,000,000 clones, about 95% of which are singletons, and around 1.1% rests with the top ten. Input material: naive CD8+ T cells sorted from blood. The receptors were sampled from a man between 18 and 35 years old in good health.

The chain couples TRBV10-3 to TRBJ2-3; 8 nucleotides agree with TRBD2. CDR1 and CDR2 (germline): ENHRY, SYGVKD. This CDR3 spans 14 amino acids. V was pared by 11 bases and J by 2 bases, with 9 bases of the junction left unmatched. Written as DNA, the CDR3 is TGTGCCTCGGGGGGGCTAGCGGCCACAGATACGCAGTATTTT. Its translation: CASGGLAATDTQYF.

CDR3 protein: CAWASLSSYNEQFF. The DNA for the CDR3 is TGTGCCTGGGCCTCTCTGAGCTCCTACAATGAGCAGTTCTTC. V usage is TRBV30 and J usage is TRBJ2-1; the D is unclear. In germline, CDR1 is GTSNPN, CDR2 SVGIG (reference sequence). CDR3 length equals 14 residues. The V gene lost 5 bases and the J gene lost 0 bases, with 11 bases spanning the gap.

J is TRBJ2-2 and V is TRBV27; D is tentatively TRBD1 or TRBD2 (5 bases each). Germline V gives CDR1 MNHEY, CDR2 SMNVEV (reference sequence). The CDR3 is made up of 15 amino acids. The ends were cut back, 5 bases at V and 8 bases at J, with 18 bases in the middle. CDR3 sequence (DNA): TGTGCCAGCAGTCCCACGGGACCACTAGGGGGGGAGCTGTTTTTT. It encodes CASSPTGPLGGELFF.

With respect to this clone: This sample also contains other DNA sequences that code for the same CDR3. The chain joins TRBV9 to TRBJ1-1, with D hard to call. The CDR3 extends over 12 amino acids. V was shortened by 4 bases and J by 5 bases, with 9 bases between the two germline ends. CDR1 SGDLS and CDR2 YYNGEE come from the germline V gene. The CDR3 is CASSPPGTEAFF. The CDR3 DNA follows: TGTGCCAGCAGCCCCCCCGGGACTGAAGCTTTCTTT. Full variable domain (missing parts from reference TRBV9 and TRBJ1-1): DSGVTQTPKHLITATGQRVTLRCSPRSGDLSVYWYQQSLDQGLQFLIQYYNGEERAKGNILERFSAQQFPDLHSELNLSSLELGDSALYFCASSPPGTEAFFGQGTRLTVV.

The V and J genes are TRBV7-9 and TRBJ2-7; D might be TRBD1 (6 bases). This CDR3 is built from 15 residues. In germline, CDR1 is SEHNR, CDR2 FQNEAQ (reference sequence). V was trimmed by 3 bases and J by 5 bases, leaving 17 bases between them. CDR3: CASSFSSGVYNEQYF. The CDR3 nucleotides are TGTGCCAGCAGCTTCTCGTCAGGGGTTTACAACGAGCAGTACTTC.

The V gene is TRBV19, the J gene TRBJ2-5; D is undetermined. This CDR3 region has 10 residues. V dropped 7 bases and J dropped 5 bases, with 5 bases sitting between them. The germline V gene has CDR1 LNHDA and CDR2 SQIVND (reference sequence). Here the CDR3 DNA reads TGTGCCAGTATGGGGGAGACCCAGTACTTC. This translates into CASMGETQYF.

The V and J genes are TRBV5-6 and TRBJ2-7; 8 bases line up with TRBD1. V lost 4 bases to trimming and J lost 5 bases; unmatched junction nucleotides: 11. The CDR3 sequence is 15 residues long. Germline-derived CDR1 and CDR2 are SGHDT and YYEEEE. DNA for the CDR3: TGTGCCAGCAGCCATCCAGGGGGCGCGGACGACGAGCAGTACTTC. It translates to CASSHPGGADDEQYF.

The chain employs TRBV28 and TRBJ1-1; D is undetermined. Germline values: CDR1 MDHEN, CDR2 SYDVKM. The germline V and J ends were trimmed by 7 bases and 1 base, with 16 bases remaining between them. The CDR3 length is 15 residues. In DNA form, the CDR3 reads TGTGCCAGCACCTCTCTTATCGAGGGGAACACTGAAGCTTTCTTT. The encoded protein is CASTSLIEGNTEAFF.

The J gene is TRBJ1-2, the V gene TRBV4-1; D remains ambiguous. CDR1 is MGHRA and CDR2 is YSYEKL in the germline V gene. This CDR3 contains 15 residues. The V gene lost 1 base and the J gene lost 0 bases, with 9 bases spanning the gap. Here the CDR3 DNA reads TGCGCCAGCAGCCAAGGGCAATTCCCTAACTATGGCTACACCTTC. It encodes CASSQGQFPNYGYTF.

In regard to this clone: Lacking the conserved final phenylalanine or tryptophan, this CDR3 likely reflects a read error. The chain employs TRBV5-4 and TRBJ2-2; D is unresolved. This CDR3 has 13 amino acids. Germline CDR1 and CDR2: SGHNT and YYREEE (reference sequence). The V gene lost 9 bases and the J gene lost 1 base, with 10 bases spanning the gap. Here the CDR3 DNA reads TGTGCCACTACCCCCAGGAACACCGGGGAGCTGTTTTCT. As protein: CATTPRNTGELFS.